The present TCR beta chain was sequenced within a study of OX40 agonist ivuxolimab in advanced cancers. Trimming cost V 3 bases and J 6 bases; bases outside gene matches: 7. The CDR3 has 15 residues. Per germline, CDR1 SNHLY and CDR2 FYNNEI. The method was immunoSEQ multiplex PCR; TCRdb's version includes in-frame clones alone and lacks a portion of them. The table includes tens of thousands of clones, about 89% detected once. The sample consisted of CD4+ or CD8+ T cells sorted from blood, taken in a trial of the OX40 agonist ivuxolimab. The chain uses TRBV2 and TRBJ1-1; 10 bases are a match to TRBD1. This TCR came from an adult with an advanced solid tumor such as melanoma, head and neck, liver or kidney cancer. CDR3 sequence (DNA): TGTGCCAGCAGTGAGACAGGGGGCGTTTTGGCTGAAGCTTTCTTT. This translates into CASSETGGVLAEAFF.